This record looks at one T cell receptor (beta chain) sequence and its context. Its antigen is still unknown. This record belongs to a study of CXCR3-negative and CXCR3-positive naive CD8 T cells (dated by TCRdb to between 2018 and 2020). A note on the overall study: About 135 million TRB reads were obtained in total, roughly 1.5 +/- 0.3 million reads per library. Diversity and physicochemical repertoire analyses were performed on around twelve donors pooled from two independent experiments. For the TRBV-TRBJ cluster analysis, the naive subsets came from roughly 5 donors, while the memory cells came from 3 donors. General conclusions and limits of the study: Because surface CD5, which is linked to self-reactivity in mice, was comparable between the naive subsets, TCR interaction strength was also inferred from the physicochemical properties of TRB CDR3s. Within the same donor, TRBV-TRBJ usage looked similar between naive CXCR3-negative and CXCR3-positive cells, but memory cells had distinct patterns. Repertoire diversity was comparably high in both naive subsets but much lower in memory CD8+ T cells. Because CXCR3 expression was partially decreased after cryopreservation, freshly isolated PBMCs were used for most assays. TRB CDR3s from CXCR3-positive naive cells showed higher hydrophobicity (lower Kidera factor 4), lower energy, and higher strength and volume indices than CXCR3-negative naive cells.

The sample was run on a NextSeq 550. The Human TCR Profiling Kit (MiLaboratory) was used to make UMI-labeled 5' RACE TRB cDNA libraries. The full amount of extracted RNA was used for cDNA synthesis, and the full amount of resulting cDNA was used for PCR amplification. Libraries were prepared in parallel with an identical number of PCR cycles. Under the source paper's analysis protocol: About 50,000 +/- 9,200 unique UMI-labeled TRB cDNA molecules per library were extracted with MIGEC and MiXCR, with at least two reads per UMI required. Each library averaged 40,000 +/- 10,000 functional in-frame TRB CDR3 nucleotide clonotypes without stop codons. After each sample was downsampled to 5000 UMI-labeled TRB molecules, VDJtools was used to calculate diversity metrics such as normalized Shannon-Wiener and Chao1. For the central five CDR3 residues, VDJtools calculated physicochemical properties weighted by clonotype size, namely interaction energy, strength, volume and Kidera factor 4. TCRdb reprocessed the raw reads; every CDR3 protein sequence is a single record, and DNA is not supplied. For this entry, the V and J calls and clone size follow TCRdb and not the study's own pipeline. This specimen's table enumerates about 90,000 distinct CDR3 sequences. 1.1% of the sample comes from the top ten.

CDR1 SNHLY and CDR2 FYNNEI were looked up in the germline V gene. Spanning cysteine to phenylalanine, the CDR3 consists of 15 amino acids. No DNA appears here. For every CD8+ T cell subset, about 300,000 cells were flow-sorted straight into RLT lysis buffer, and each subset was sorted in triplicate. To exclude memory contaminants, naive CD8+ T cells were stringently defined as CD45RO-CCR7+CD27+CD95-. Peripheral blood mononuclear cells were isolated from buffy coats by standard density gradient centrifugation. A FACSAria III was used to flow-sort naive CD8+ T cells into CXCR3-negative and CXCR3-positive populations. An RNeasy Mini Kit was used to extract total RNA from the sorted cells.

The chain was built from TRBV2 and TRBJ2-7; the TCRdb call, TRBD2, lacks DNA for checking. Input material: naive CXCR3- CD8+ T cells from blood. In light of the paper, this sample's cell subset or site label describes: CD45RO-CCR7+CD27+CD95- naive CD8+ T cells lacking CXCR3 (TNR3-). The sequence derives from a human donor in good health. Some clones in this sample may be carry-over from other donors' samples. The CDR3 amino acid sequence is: CASSKPPGGPEEQYF.